The next 4 T cell receptor beta chains were all read from a single sample in a study of blood T cell repertoires in COVID-19. Assay used: immunoSEQ multiplex PCR; TCRdb lists only in-frame clones, some missing. Of 350,000 to 450,000 clones listed, around 89% are singletons. The sample taken for sequencing was peripheral blood. The origin of the receptors is a middle-aged woman with COVID-19, enrolled during active disease.

J is TRBJ1-5 and V is TRBV27; D gene ambiguous. Between the trimmed V and J ends, which lost 3 bases and 2 bases, there was a span of 5 bases. Per germline, CDR1 MNHEY and CDR2 SMNVEV (reference sequence). CDR3 length: 13 residues. The CDR3 protein is CASSLSGNQPQHF. Here the CDR3 DNA reads TGTGCCAGCAGTTTGAGTGGCAATCAGCCCCAGCATTTT.

The rearrangement joins TRBV11-1 to TRBJ2-3; weak D call: TRBD2 (6 bases). The V and J ends lost 0 bases and 10 bases respectively, with 20 bases between them. Germline V gives CDR1 SGHAT, CDR2 FQDESV (reference sequence). The CDR3 has 16 amino acids. This CDR3 is CASSLARAGGHTPQYF. CDR3 bases: TGTGCCAGCAGCTTAGCGCGGGCCGGAGGGCACACGCCGCAGTATTTT.

The gene calls are TRBV7-2 and TRBJ1-1, with D hard to call. Germline loops: CDR1 SGHTA, CDR2 FQGNSA. The CDR3 loop spans 13 amino acids. V lost 4 bases and J 7 bases, leaving 13 bases between the germline ends. CDR3 sequence: CASSSRHLFEAFF. The DNA for the CDR3 is TGTGCCAGCAGCTCAAGACACCTTTTTGAAGCTTTCTTT. Drawing the rest from reference TRBV7-2 and TRBJ1-1, the complete variable domain is GAGVSQSPSNKVTEKGKDVELRCDPISGHTALYWYRQSLGQGLEFLIYFQGNSAPDKSGLPSDRFSAERTGGSVSTLTIQRTQQEDSAVYLCASSSRHLFEAFFGQGTRLTVV.

This chain connects TRBV5-1 to TRBJ2-7; 9 nucleotides line up with TRBD1. Germline V gives CDR1 SGHRS, CDR2 YFSETQ. The CDR3 is 13 amino acids. Germline trimming cut 4 bases from V and 6 bases from J; bases unmatched to any gene: 5. CDR3 in DNA: TGCGCCAGCAGCCTAACGGACAGGGGCGAGCAGTACTTC. This encodes CASSLTDRGEQYF.